This T cell receptor (beta chain) was documented in a study of T cells in tumors after PD-1 blockade. Study-wide context: Excluded were patients with checkpoint blockade, immunosuppressants, or radiotherapy or other anti-cancer therapy within 4 weeks.

This CDR3 has 14 residues. V was trimmed by 5 bases and J by 4 bases, leaving 12 bases between them. The V gene's germline CDR1 is KGHSH and CDR2 LQKENI. This clone has only a few counts. Tumor or blood genomic DNA was sequenced, with inputs of roughly 600 ng to 6,004 ng. The method was immunoSEQ multiplex PCR; TCRdb's version includes in-frame clones alone and lacks a portion of them. This table holds 45,000 to 60,000 clones, over 70% found once. This chain connects TRBV18 to TRBJ1-5; no clear D. The clonotype originates from a human donor with basal cell carcinoma. This material consisted of PBMCs, taken before anti-PD-1 treatment. CDR3 loop: CASSSFRQNQPQHF. The CDR3, as DNA: TGTGCCAGCTCATCATTTCGGCAGAATCAGCCCCAGCATTTT.